Detailed here is one T cell receptor beta chain. As yet, its antigen is unknown. This sample is part of a study of cytomegalovirus exposure and HLA in healthy donors. Study-wide background: There were about 85 million unique TCRs (from HLA-typed donors) in an early data release. The study, taken as a whole, reports: Relative to the approximately 660-donor mean, N-insertions were reportedly fewer in an Asian-associated ancestry cluster in a later analysis.

PCR employed 60 Vbeta and 13 Jbeta primers. The table came from immunoSEQ multiplex PCR; TCRdb's copy has only in-frame clones and leaves some out. The sample lists fewer than 200,000 clones, less than 80% occurring once. Germline V CDR1 and CDR2: SGHTS, YDEGEE. The CDR3 runs 15 residues. Trimming stripped 3 bases from V and 5 bases from J, with 15 bases between. The sequence was collected from a middle-aged woman in good health and CMV-seronegative. What was sequenced was PBMCs. The chain is built from TRBV5-8 and TRBJ1-5; D possibly corresponds to TRBD1 (5 bases). CDR3 amino acids: CASSWGSGVHQPQHF. The CDR3 DNA reads TGTGCCAGCAGCTGGGGTTCGGGGGTTCATCAGCCCCAGCATTTT.